One sample yielded the 23 T cell receptor beta chains listed below, sequenced in a study of T cell responses to AZD1222 COVID-19 vaccine. Here immunoSEQ multiplex PCR was the method, and the copy in TCRdb shows in-frame clones only, minus some. The sample shows 150,000 to 200,000 clones, approximately 86% of them seen only once. The sample was peripheral blood, taken on day 0 of AZD1222 vaccination. These receptors all stem from an adult in good health.

The CDR3 nucleotides read TGTGCCAGCAGCCCCCCGGGCTCGGCTAATGAAAAACTGTTTTTT. It translates to CASSPPGSANEKLFF. The V gene is TRBV7-6, the J gene TRBJ1-4; D uncertain. V was clipped by 5 bases and J by 3 bases, with 13 bases between them. The germline CDR1 and CDR2 sequences are SGHVS and FNYEAQ. The CDR3 totals 15 residues.

The chain joins TRBV5-8 to TRBJ2-5; 7 bases map to TRBD1. The CDR3 totals 16 residues. V trimming: 4 bases; J trimming: 3 bases; junction bases outside the gene matches: 12. Germline V gives CDR1 SGHTS, CDR2 YDEGEE. The CDR3 spells CASSRTGARLEETQYF. The CDR3 coding sequence is TGTGCCAGCAGCCGGACAGGAGCCCGCTTGGAAGAGACCCAGTACTTC.

This CDR3 reads CASSGVGRGYNEQFF. The CDR3, as DNA: TGCGCCAGCAGTGGAGTGGGAAGAGGCTACAATGAGCAGTTCTTC. The gene calls are TRBV10-1 and TRBJ2-1, with unresolved D. CDR3 length: 15 residues. CDR1 is WNHNN, CDR2 SYGVQD, per germline (reference sequence). Deletions cut 4 bases from V and 3 bases from J, with 13 bases between.

The chain is built from TRBV27 and TRBJ1-5; D is uncertain. Trimming took off 8 bases at V and 4 bases at J, with 12 bases between the two ends. Germline lookup yields CDR1 MNHEY and CDR2 SMNVEV (reference sequence). The CDR3 consists of 13 residues. For the CDR3, the DNA is TGTGCCAGCGCCGGGAGGGCTAATCAGCCCCAGCATTTT. Protein: CASAGRANQPQHF.

In its sample, this clone was seen once. The chain combines TRBV7-9 with TRBJ1-3, with D tentatively TRBD1 (6 bases). The CDR3 totals 14 residues. The germline V and J ends were trimmed by 7 bases and 5 bases, with 15 bases remaining between them. Germline values: CDR1 SEHNR, CDR2 FQNEAQ (reference sequence). The chain's CDR3 is CASTPGARRNTIYF. The CDR3 DNA reads TGTGCCAGCACTCCGGGGGCCAGAAGAAACACCATATATTTT.

The chain recombines TRBV28 with TRBJ1-5; D call uncertain. With 3 bases removed from V and 4 bases from J, the gap between germline ends came to 7 bases. The CDR3 consists of 13 residues. The germline CDR1 and CDR2 sequences are MDHEN and SYDVKM. The CDR3, as DNA: TGTGCCAGCAGTTTTGGGCCGAATCAGCCCCAGCATTTT. Translated, it gives CASSFGPNQPQHF.

The genes are TRBV15 and TRBJ2-1; D is possibly TRBD2 (5 bases). Trimming pared 1 base from V and 5 bases from J, leaving 9 bases between. This CDR3 is built from 14 residues. CDR1 LNHNV and CDR2 YYDKDF come from the germline V gene (reference sequence). Here the CDR3 DNA reads TGTGCCACCAGCAGAGTCCCTAGCAACAATGAGCAGTTCTTC. Its protein is CATSRVPSNNEQFF.

The V call is TRBV7-9, the J call TRBJ1-4; no reliable D call. The CDR3 spans 15 residues. Trimming shortened V by 1 base and J by 6 bases, and 12 bases separated the two germline ends. CDR1 and CDR2 (germline): SEHNR, FQNEAQ (reference sequence). DNA for the CDR3: TGTGCCAGCAGCTTAGTGGACGGATGGGATGAAAAACTGTTTTTT. This gives the protein CASSLVDGWDEKLFF.

The chain carries TRBV27 and TRBJ2-7; weak D call: TRBD2 (6 bases). Germline CDR1 MNHEY, CDR2 SMNVEV (reference sequence). The CDR3 contains 15 residues. V was shortened by 1 base and J by 5 bases, with 15 bases between the two germline ends. CDR3 amino acids: CASSLYPGSSDEQYF. The CDR3 DNA reads as TGTGCCAGCAGTTTATATCCCGGGAGCAGCGACGAGCAGTACTTC.

V gene TRBV3-1 (or the pseudogene TRBV3-2) combines with J gene TRBJ1-5, with D possibly TRBD1 on 5 matching bases. Germline V gives CDR1 LGHDT, CDR2 YNNKEL (reference sequence). The CDR3 consists of 14 residues. Trimming left V 3 bases short and J 1 base short, with 7 bases between. The DNA for the CDR3 is TGTGCCAGCAGCCACGGGGGGAGCAATCAGCCCCAGCATTTT. Translation gives CASSHGGSNQPQHF.

This sequence joins TRBV19 and TRBJ1-5; 9 bases are a match to TRBD1. Germline V gene sequence: CDR1 LNHDA, CDR2 SQIVND (reference sequence). V was pared by 5 bases and J by 1 base, with 6 bases of the junction left unmatched. The CDR3 sequence is 16 residues long. Written as DNA, the CDR3 is TGTGCCAGTAGTCCGCCGGGACAGGGAAGCAATCAGCCCCAGCATTTT. Translated: CASSPPGQGSNQPQHF.

The chain has TRBV5-1 and TRBJ2-2; the D is unclear. V was shortened by 2 bases and J by 8 bases, with 22 bases between the two germline ends. The CDR3 totals 17 residues. Germline assignment: CDR1 SGHRS and CDR2 YFSETQ. The CDR3 region has the DNA TGCGCCAGCAGCTTCCGACCTCCTGACGGCGAACGGGGGGAGCTGTTTTTT. Protein: CASSFRPPDGERGELFF.

This clone appeared a single time. This chain uses TRBV18 with TRBJ2-7; 10 positions agree with TRBD2. V lost 5 bases, J lost 2 bases, and 6 bases stayed unmatched. CDR3 length equals 15 residues. Germline values: CDR1 KGHSH, CDR2 LQKENI. CDR3: CASSTSSGSTYEQYF. CDR3 in DNA: TGTGCCAGCTCAACCTCTAGCGGGAGCACCTACGAGCAGTACTTC.

This chain joins TRBV24-1 and TRBJ2-1, with 8 bases aligning to TRBD2. Germline V gene sequence: CDR1 KGHDR, CDR2 SFDVKD. The CDR3 is 13 amino acids. Unmatched junction bases numbered 5, after V lost 4 bases and J lost 10 bases. The CDR3 DNA sequence: TGTGCCACCAGTGACCCCGGGAGGGCAGAGCAGTTCTTC. This gives the protein CATSDPGRAEQFF.

This chain links TRBV6-1 with TRBJ2-7; no definite D call. The germline V and J ends were trimmed by 1 base and 4 bases, with 14 bases remaining between them. The length of the CDR3 is 15 residues. Germline CDR1 and CDR2: MNHNS and SASEGT. The CDR3, as DNA: TGTGCCAGCAGTGAAGAGCCCCGACTTGCATACGAGCAGTACTTC. Translating gives CASSEEPRLAYEQYF.

This clone was seen once. The chain has TRBV6-5 and TRBJ1-2; D might be TRBD1 (6 bases). CDR1 and CDR2 (germline): MNHEY, SVGAGI. The CDR3 loop spans 13 amino acids. Trimming shortened V by 6 bases and J by 3 bases, and 11 bases separated the two germline ends. The CDR3 region has the DNA TGTGCCAGCAGGGACAGCGGCCACTATGGCTACACCTTC. Encoded protein: CASRDSGHYGYTF.

V gene TRBV28 combines with J gene TRBJ1-1; D gene ambiguous. The ends were cut back, 6 bases at V and 11 bases at J, with 10 bases in the middle. Germline-derived CDR1 and CDR2 are MDHEN and SYDVKM. The CDR3 consists of 10 residues. Here the CDR3 reads CASSRLGAFF. The CDR3, as DNA: TGTGCCAGCAGCCGCCTGGGGGCTTTCTTT.

This chain joins TRBV18 and TRBJ2-7, with D perhaps being TRBD1 or TRBD2 (5 bases each). The CDR3 is 16 residues long. The germline V and J ends were trimmed by 0 bases and 1 base, with 13 bases remaining between them. Germline V gives CDR1 KGHSH, CDR2 LQKENI. The CDR3 is CASSPPYGAASYEQYF. CDR3 coding DNA: TGTGCCAGCTCACCACCGTACGGGGCAGCTTCCTACGAGCAGTACTTC. Drawing the rest from reference TRBV18 and TRBJ2-7, the complete variable domain is NAGVMQNPRHLVRRRGQEARLRCSPMKGHSHVYWYRQLPEEGLKFMVYLQKENIIDESGMPKERFSAEFPKEGPSILRIQQVVRGDSAAYFCASSPPYGAASYEQYFGPGTRLTVT.

This chain links TRBV2 with TRBJ1-4, with 8 bases identical to TRBD1. Looked up from germline, CDR1 is SNHLY and CDR2 is FYNNEI. V shed 7 bases, J shed 7 bases, and the junction held 8 bases outside the gene matches. This CDR3 is built from 14 residues. The CDR3 region is CASIKDREREKLFF. DNA of the CDR3: TGTGCCAGCATTAAGGACAGGGAGCGTGAAAAACTGTTTTTT.

The chain joins TRBV28 to TRBJ2-1; D is perhaps TRBD2 (5 bases). Trimming cost V 2 bases and J 9 bases, with 11 bases left between them. This CDR3 spans 13 amino acids. The germline V gene has CDR1 MDHEN and CDR2 SYDVKM. This chain's CDR3 is CASSLGGSPEQFF. The CDR3 region has the DNA TGTGCCAGCAGTTTAGGTGGGAGTCCTGAGCAGTTCTTC.

J is TRBJ2-1 and V is TRBV28; possibly TRBD1 or TRBD2 for D (5 bases each). The CDR3 runs 14 residues. Germline CDR1 MDHEN, CDR2 SYDVKM. With 6 bases removed from V and 5 bases from J, the gap between germline ends came to 14 bases. The DNA of the CDR3 is TGTGCCAGCAGCCCCCCGGGGACCCACAATGAGCAGTTCTTC. This translates into CASSPPGTHNEQFF.

Notes on this clone: At the DNA level, this CDR3 is encoded by other sequences in the same sample as well. This chain links TRBV5-1 with TRBJ2-7, with 9 bases aligning to TRBD2. From germline, CDR1 is SGHRS and CDR2 YFSETQ. With 0 bases clipped from V and 3 bases from J, the junction kept 1 base outside the gene matches. The CDR3 is made up of 14 amino acids. CDR3 sequence reads: CASSLGSGSYEQYF. Written as DNA, the CDR3 is TGCGCCAGCAGCTTGGGTAGCGGGAGCTACGAGCAGTACTTC.

This chain links TRBV20-1 with TRBJ2-2; D is perhaps TRBD2 (5 bases). From germline, CDR1 is DFQATT and CDR2 SNEGSKA (reference sequence). The CDR3 contains 11 residues. V was trimmed by 3 bases and J by 6 bases, leaving 5 bases between them. CDR3 protein: CSARRAGELFF. CDR3 in DNA: TGCAGTGCTAGGAGGGCCGGGGAGCTGTTTTTT.